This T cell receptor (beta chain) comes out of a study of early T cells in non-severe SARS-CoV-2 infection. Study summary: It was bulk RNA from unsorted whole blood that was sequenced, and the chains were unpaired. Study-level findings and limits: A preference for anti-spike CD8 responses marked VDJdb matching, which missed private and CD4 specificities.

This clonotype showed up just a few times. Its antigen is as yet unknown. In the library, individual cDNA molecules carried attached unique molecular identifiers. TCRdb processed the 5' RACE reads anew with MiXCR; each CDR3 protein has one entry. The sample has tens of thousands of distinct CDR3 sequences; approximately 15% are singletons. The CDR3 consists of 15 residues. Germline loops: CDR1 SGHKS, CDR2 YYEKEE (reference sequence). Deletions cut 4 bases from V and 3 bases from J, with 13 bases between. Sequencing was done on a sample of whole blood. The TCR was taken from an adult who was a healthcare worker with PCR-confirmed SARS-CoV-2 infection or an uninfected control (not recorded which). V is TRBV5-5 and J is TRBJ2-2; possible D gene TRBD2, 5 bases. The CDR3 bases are TGTGCCAGCAGCCCATGGGCGGACTACACCGGGGAGCTGTTTTTT. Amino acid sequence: CASSPWADYTGELFF. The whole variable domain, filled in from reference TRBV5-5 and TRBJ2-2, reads DAGVTQSPTHLIKTRGQQVTLRCSPISGHKSVSWYQQVLGQGPQFIFQYYEKEERGRGNFPDRFSARQFPNYSSELNVNALLLGDSALYLCASSPWADYTGELFFGEGSRLTVL.